This T cell receptor beta chain was obtained from a study of cytomegalovirus exposure and HLA in healthy donors. Study findings and constraints: Most TCR sequences were rare, but some public TCRs occurred in many donors.

Notes on this clone: Antigen specificity is unknown.

The V end lost 3 bases, the J end lost 6 bases, and 11 bases lay between the germline ends. Germline V gene data show CDR1 as LNHDA and CDR2 as SQIVND (reference sequence). The CDR3 loop spans 13 amino acids. The validation cohort, a group of 120 subjects, included the donors and was separate from the roughly 670-subject first cohort. Using immunoSEQ multiplex PCR, the repertoire was profiled, and TCRdb retains in-frame clones only, with some absent. The data contain about 360,000 clones, about nine tenths of them singletons. Sequencing used PBMCs. The chain combines TRBV19 with TRBJ1-1, with D possibly matching TRBD1 (6 bases). The sequence derives from a woman aged 18-29 years in good health and CMV-seronegative. The chain's CDR3 is CASSIGTSPEAFF. CDR3 DNA sequence: TGTGCCAGTAGTATTGGGACATCCCCTGAAGCTTTCTTT.